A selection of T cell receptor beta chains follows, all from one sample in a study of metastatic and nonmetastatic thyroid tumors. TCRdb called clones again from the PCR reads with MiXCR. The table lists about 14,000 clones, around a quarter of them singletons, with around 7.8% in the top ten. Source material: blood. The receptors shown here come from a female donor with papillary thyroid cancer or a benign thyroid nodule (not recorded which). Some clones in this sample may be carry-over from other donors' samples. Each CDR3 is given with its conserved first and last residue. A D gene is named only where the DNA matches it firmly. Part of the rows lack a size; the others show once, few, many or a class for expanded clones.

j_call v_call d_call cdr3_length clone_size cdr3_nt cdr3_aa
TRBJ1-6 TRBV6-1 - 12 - TGTGCCAGCAGTGAGGGGAGTTCACCCCTCCACTTT CASSEGSSPLHF
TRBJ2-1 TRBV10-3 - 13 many TGTGCCATCAAGGGAGACGGTATCAATGAGCAGTTCTTC CAIKGDGINEQFF
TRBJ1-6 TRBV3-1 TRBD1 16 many TGTGCCAGCAGCCAAGTCTGGACAGGCTATAATTCACCCCTCCACTTT CASSQVWTGYNSPLHF
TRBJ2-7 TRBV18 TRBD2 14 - TGTGTCAGCTCACCATCGGGGGGGGCCTATGAGCAGTACTTC CVSSPSGGAYEQYF
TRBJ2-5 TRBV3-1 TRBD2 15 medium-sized TGTGCCAGCAGCCTCCGAACTAGCGGGCAAGAGACCCAGTACTTC CASSLRTSGQETQYF
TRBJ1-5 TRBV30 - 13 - TGTGCCTGGAGCAGATATAGCAATCAGCCCCAGCATTTT CAWSRYSNQPQHF
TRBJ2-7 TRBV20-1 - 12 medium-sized TGCAGTGCTAGAGAGGGAAGGTTCGAGCAGTACTTC CSAREGRFEQYF
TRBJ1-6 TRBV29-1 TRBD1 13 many TGCAGCGTAGGACAGGGGAAGGGTTCACCCCTCCACTTT CSVGQGKGSPLHF
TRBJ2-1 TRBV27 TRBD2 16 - TGTGCCAGCAGTCCTTCGGGACTAGCGGGAGTCCATGAGCAGTTCTTC CASSPSGLAGVHEQFF
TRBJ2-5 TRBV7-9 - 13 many TGTGCCAGCAGCCCTAGGACAGAAGGGACCCAGTACTTC CASSPRTEGTQYF
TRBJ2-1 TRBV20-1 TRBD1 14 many TGCAGTGCGGGGACAGTAGATTCCTACAATGAGCAGTTCTTC CSAGTVDSYNEQFF
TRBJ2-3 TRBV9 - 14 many TGTGCCAGCAGCGTAGGTGAGGGCCACGGTACGCAGTATTTT CASSVGEGHGTQYF
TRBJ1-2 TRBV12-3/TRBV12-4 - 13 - TGTGCCAGCAGTTCAGACAGCTTTTATGGCTACACCTTC CASSSDSFYGYTF
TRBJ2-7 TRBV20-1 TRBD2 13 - TGCAGTCCGTCCACTAGCGGCATCTACGAGCAGTACTTC CSPSTSGIYEQYF